Detailed here is one TCR beta chain. Its antigen is as yet unknown. The sample belongs to a study of cytomegalovirus exposure and HLA in healthy donors. Study-wide points: A link between a missense DCLRE1C variant and TCR beta V- and J-gene trimming emerged from a later analysis. Reportedly, fewer N-insertions than the approximately 700-donor mean appeared in an Asian-associated ancestry cluster in a later analysis. Rare TCR sequences predominated, though certain public TCRs were found in many donors.

60 Vbeta and 13 Jbeta primers were used in PCR. The repertoire was sequenced with immunoSEQ multiplex PCR; TCRdb's copy has only in-frame clones and lacks some. This sample has 40,000 to 45,000 clones; approximately 75% occur once, and the top ten carry approximately 1.4%. V was clipped by 5 bases and J by 8 bases; unmatched bases: 7. This CDR3 region has 13 residues. Germline V gives CDR1 MNHEY, CDR2 SMNVEV (reference sequence). The TCR comes from a man aged 30 to 39 in good health and CMV-seronegative. V usage is TRBV27 and J usage is TRBJ1-2; 8 nucleotides match TRBD1. What was sequenced was PBMCs. The DNA of the CDR3 is TGTGCCAGCAGTGGCACAGGGGGTTGGGGCTACACCTTC. It yields the protein CASSGTGGWGYTF.